Each of the 32 T cell receptor beta chains below was sequenced from the same sample in a study of siplizumab effects on memory and regulatory T cells. Produced via immunoSEQ multiplex PCR; TCRdb's table is partial and in-frame only. The sample lists 95,000 to 130,000 clones; around 94% were seen once. The specimen sequenced was non-Treg CD4+ T cells sorted from blood. The receptors originated from a human donor in good health.

The genes are TRBV19 and TRBJ1-5, with D tentatively TRBD1 (6 bases). CDR1 and CDR2 (germline): LNHDA, SQIVND (reference sequence). The V end lost 6 bases, the J end lost 2 bases, and 11 bases lay between the germline ends. The CDR3 length is 14 residues. CDR3 loop: CASRAGAGNQPQHF. The CDR3 DNA follows: TGTGCCAGTAGGGCGGGGGCTGGCAATCAGCCCCAGCATTTT. Based on the CDR3 plus reference TRBV19 and TRBJ1-5, the full variable domain is DGGITQSPKYLFRKEGQNVTLSCEQNLNHDAMYWYRQDPGQGLRLIYYSQIVNDFQKGDIAEGYSVSREKKESFPLTVTSAQKNPTAFYLCASRAGAGNQPQHFGDGTRLSIL.

The chain is built from TRBV19 and TRBJ2-7; possibly TRBD2 for D (7 bases). V lost 4 bases and J lost 3, with 19 bases in between. This CDR3 has 16 amino acids. Germline V CDR1 and CDR2: LNHDA, SQIVND (reference sequence). The CDR3: CASSRAGKRGGYEQYF. The CDR3 nucleotides read TGTGCCAGTAGTAGGGCAGGGAAGAGGGGGGGCTACGAGCAGTACTTC.

The chain uses TRBV18 and TRBJ1-3, with TRBD1 identical over 9 bases. Losses at the gene ends were 1 base for V and 2 bases for J; bases not matched to a gene: 9. The CDR3 sequence is 18 residues long. Germline assignment: CDR1 KGHSH and CDR2 LQKENI. The CDR3 DNA sequence: TGTGCCAGCTCACCACAACATTCGGGACAGGGCCCTGGAAACACCATATATTTT. Amino acids: CASSPQHSGQGPGNTIYF. The full variable domain, with the rest looked up from reference TRBV18 and TRBJ1-3, is NAGVMQNPRHLVRRRGQEARLRCSPMKGHSHVYWYRQLPEEGLKFMVYLQKENIIDESGMPKERFSAEFPKEGPSILRIQQVVRGDSAAYFCASSPQHSGQGPGNTIYFGEGSWLTVV.

This sequence joins TRBV5-6 and TRBJ1-5; weak D call: TRBD1 (5 bases). Trimming cost V 0 bases and J 3 bases, with 7 bases left between them. CDR1 is SGHDT, CDR2 YYEEEE, per germline. This CDR3 region has 14 residues. The CDR3 reads CASSLGQINQPQHF. CDR3 in DNA: TGTGCCAGCAGCTTGGGACAGATCAATCAGCCCCAGCATTTT.

This rearrangement joins TRBV4-1 to TRBJ1-5, with unresolved D. V shed 0 bases and J shed 4 bases, with 13 bases lying between them. Germline V gene data show CDR1 as MGHRA and CDR2 as YSYEKL. The CDR3 is made up of 16 amino acids. The CDR3 DNA follows: TGCGCCAGCAGCCAAGAAGTGATCCGTTTTAATCAGCCCCAGCATTTT. Encoded protein: CASSQEVIRFNQPQHF.

The V and J genes are TRBV6-1 and TRBJ2-2; tentatively, D is TRBD2 (6 bases). CDR3 size: 14 residues. The germline V gene has CDR1 MNHNS and CDR2 SASEGT. Trimming left V 2 bases short and J 7 bases short, with 11 bases between. CDR3 protein: CASSESGVGGELFF. As DNA, the CDR3 is TGTGCCAGCAGTGAATCGGGAGTTGGCGGGGAGCTGTTTTTT.

The chain couples TRBV11-3 to TRBJ1-1; no reliable D call. The CDR3 spans 13 residues. Germline V gene lookup returns CDR1 SGHNT and CDR2 YENEEA. V was shortened by 5 bases and J by 1 base, with 8 bases between the two germline ends. Written as DNA, the CDR3 is TGTGCCAGCAGCCGGACGGAGAACACTGAAGCTTTCTTT. It specifies CASSRTENTEAFF.

The gene calls are TRBV7-9 and TRBJ2-1; maybe TRBD1 (6 bases). V lost 5 bases, J lost 7 bases, and 15 bases lay in between. Germline V CDR1 and CDR2: SEHNR, FQNEAQ (reference sequence). There are 14 residues in the CDR3. This chain's CDR3 is CASSTRDNQNEQFF. In DNA, the CDR3 is TGTGCCAGCAGCACTCGGGACAACCAGAATGAGCAGTTCTTC.

The genes are TRBV7-7 and TRBJ2-1, with TRBD2 identical over 8 bases. Per germline, CDR1 SSHAT and CDR2 FNYEAQ (reference sequence). J lost 8 bases, V lost 5 bases, and 11 bases had no gene match. This CDR3 has 15 residues. In DNA, the CDR3 is TGTGCCAGCAGCCCGGATGGGACTAGAGGGGATGAGCAGTTCTTC. It is translated as CASSPDGTRGDEQFF.

CDR3 region: CASSFGLAGGINTGELFF. The CDR3 DNA reads as TGTGCCAGCAGCTTTGGACTAGCGGGGGGGATCAACACCGGGGAGCTGTTTTTT. The chain carries TRBV11-2 and TRBJ2-2; 15 bases agree with TRBD2. Per germline, CDR1 SGHAT and CDR2 FQNNGV. The CDR3 spans 18 residues. Losses at the gene ends were 3 bases for V and 2 bases for J; bases not matched to a gene: 4.

The chain has TRBV6-5 and TRBJ1-4; TRBD1 is a possible D gene (6 bases). CDR1 and CDR2 (germline): MNHEY, SVGAGI. Trimming took off 5 bases at V and 4 bases at J, with 8 bases between the two ends. The CDR3 contains 13 residues. The CDR3 region is CASSRTVNEKLFF. CDR3 DNA sequence: TGTGCCAGCAGTCGGACAGTTAATGAAAAACTGTTTTTT.

The chain joins TRBV19 to TRBJ2-4; D unresolved. The germline V and J ends were trimmed by 6 bases and 0 bases, with 9 bases remaining between them. CDR1 and CDR2 (germline): LNHDA, SQIVND (reference sequence). CDR3 length equals 14 residues. As DNA, the CDR3 is TGTGCCAGTAGGGAGCTACTAGCCAAAAACATTCAGTACTTC. Residues: CASRELLAKNIQYF.

This chain's CDR3 is CASSPPGQGTYEQYF. The CDR3, as DNA: TGTGCCAGCAGCCCCCCGGGACAGGGAACCTACGAGCAGTACTTC. This rearrangement joins TRBV7-8 to TRBJ2-7, with 9 bases fitting TRBD1. The ends lost 5 bases at V and 2 bases at J; junction bases unmatched: 7. Germline CDR1 reads SGHVS; CDR2 reads FQNEAQ. The CDR3 length is 15 residues.

V and J are TRBV11-3 and TRBJ1-6, with unresolved D. This CDR3 has 16 residues. Per the germline V gene, CDR1 is SGHNT and CDR2 is YENEEA. With 5 bases removed from V and 10 bases from J, the gap between germline ends came to 21 bases. CDR3: CASSLEALGIWSPLHF. Here the CDR3 DNA reads TGTGCCAGCAGCCTTGAGGCACTAGGTATTTGGTCACCCCTCCACTTT.

The V and J genes are TRBV4-1 and TRBJ1-1, with D possibly TRBD1 on 5 matching bases. CDR3 size: 14 residues. V was clipped by 4 bases and J by 6 bases, with 15 bases between them. Per germline, CDR1 MGHRA and CDR2 YSYEKL. CDR3 coding DNA: TGCGCCAGCAGCCGAGGGGTTCCCAACCCTGAAGCTTTCTTT. This codes for CASSRGVPNPEAFF.

J is TRBJ1-3 and V is TRBV18; a weak D match, TRBD1 (5 bases). The CDR3 is 16 residues long. The germline V gene has CDR1 KGHSH and CDR2 LQKENI. V shed 2 bases and J shed 0 bases, with 11 bases lying between them. The CDR3 region is CASSPRDGGSGNTIYF. The CDR3 DNA follows: TGTGCCAGCTCACCAAGGGACGGTGGCTCTGGAAACACCATATATTTT.

This chain connects TRBV4-1 to TRBJ1-2; D remains ambiguous. The germline gives CDR1 MGHRA, CDR2 YSYEKL. V was cut by 4 bases and J by 4 bases, with 19 bases left in between. CDR3 length: 16 amino acids. For the CDR3, the DNA is TGCGCCAGCAGCCGGATGGGCCTCGCGGGGAGCTATGGCTACACCTTC. Amino acid sequence: CASSRMGLAGSYGYTF.

This rearrangement joins TRBV19 to TRBJ1-2; D is undetermined. Per germline, CDR1 LNHDA and CDR2 SQIVND (reference sequence). The CDR3 covers 12 residues. Trimming left V 7 bases short and J 6 bases short, with 12 bases between. In DNA, the CDR3 is TGTGCCAGTACTGATGGTGGCAATGGCTACACCTTC. It yields the protein CASTDGGNGYTF.

The V and J genes are TRBV7-9 and TRBJ1-1; D is uncertain. The ends were cut back, 5 bases at V and 4 bases at J, with 11 bases in the middle. The germline V gene has CDR1 SEHNR and CDR2 FQNEAQ (reference sequence). There are 13 residues in the CDR3. In DNA form, the CDR3 reads TGTGCCAGCAGCACCCGCGCGGGCACTGAAGCTTTCTTT. This gives the protein CASSTRAGTEAFF.

CDR3 region: CASSSQEKNTIYF. CDR3 in DNA: TGTGCCAGCAGCTCACAGGAAAAAAACACCATATATTTT. The chain couples TRBV7-9 to TRBJ1-3; D is perhaps TRBD1 (5 bases). Germline V lookup: CDR1 SEHNR, CDR2 FQNEAQ (reference sequence). V gave up 4 bases and J gave up 6 bases, with 10 bases separating them. CDR3 length equals 13 residues. The variable domain in full, completed from reference TRBV7-9 and TRBJ1-3, reads DTGVSQNPRHKITKRGQNVTFRCDPISEHNRLYWYRQTLGQGPEFLTYFQNEAQLEKSRLLSDRFSAERPKGSFSTLEIQRTEQGDSAMYLCASSSQEKNTIYFGEGSWLTVV.

CDR3 nucleotide sequence: TGCGCCAGCAGTGATGGAGAGGGTTGGTCCTACGAGCAGTACTTC. The encoded protein is CASSDGEGWSYEQYF. The chain links TRBV10-2 to TRBJ2-7; perhaps TRBD2 as D (5 bases). There are 15 residues in the CDR3. Per germline, CDR1 WSHSY and CDR2 SAAADI. V was clipped by 3 bases and J by 1 base, with 13 bases between them.

The genes are TRBV6-1 and TRBJ1-2; perhaps TRBD1 as D (6 bases). Germline CDR1 MNHNS, CDR2 SASEGT. V lost 11 bases to trimming and J lost 0 bases, with 13 bases between them. The CDR3 runs 13 residues. CDR3 in DNA: TGTGCCGTCAACGACAGGTCTAACTATGGCTACACCTTC. Its translation: CAVNDRSNYGYTF.

This clone was detected once. The chain uses TRBV6-6 and TRBJ2-3; no reliable D call. The CDR3 is 14 amino acids. With 7 bases removed from V and 0 bases from J, the gap between germline ends came to 11 bases. Germline V gene lookup returns CDR1 MNHNY and CDR2 SVGAGI (reference sequence). The CDR3 DNA reads TGTGCCAGCACCACCCCTGGGAGCACAGATACGCAGTATTTT. Translation: CASTTPGSTDTQYF.

V usage is TRBV7-3 and J usage is TRBJ2-1, with 9 positions matching TRBD1. The V gene's germline CDR1 is SGHTA and CDR2 FQGTGA. This CDR3 is built from 15 residues. The ends lost 4 bases at V and 2 bases at J; junction bases unmatched: 3. The CDR3 loop reads CASSSDRGTYNEQFF. The CDR3 bases are TGTGCCAGCAGCTCAGACAGGGGGACCTACAATGAGCAGTTCTTC. The whole variable domain, filled in from reference TRBV7-3 and TRBJ2-1, reads GAGVSQTPSNKVTEKGKYVELRCDPISGHTALYWYRQSLGQGPEFLIYFQGTGAADDSGLPNDRFFAVRPEGSVSTLKIQRTERGDSAVYLCASSSDRGTYNEQFFGPGTRLTVL.

This chain links TRBV10-2 with TRBJ2-3; 12 nucleotides agree with TRBD2. CDR1 is WSHSY, CDR2 SAAADI, per germline. This CDR3 has 16 amino acids. V dropped 2 bases and J dropped 5; count of bases not matched to a gene: 5. The CDR3: CASSEGLAGLRDTQYF. The CDR3 DNA reads TGCGCCAGCAGTGAGGGACTAGCGGGACTAAGAGATACGCAGTATTTT.

V is TRBV13 and J is TRBJ1-2; D unclear. The ends were cut back, 2 bases at V and 5 bases at J, with 12 bases in the middle. This CDR3 spans 14 amino acids. Per germline, CDR1 PRHDT and CDR2 FYEKMQ (reference sequence). The CDR3: CASSLRQRMYGYTF. The CDR3 coding sequence is TGTGCCAGCAGCTTAAGGCAGCGAATGTATGGCTACACCTTC.

The gene calls are TRBV10-2 and TRBJ2-2, with 9 bases that match TRBD2. CDR1 WSHSY and CDR2 SAAADI come from the germline V gene. Losses at the gene ends were 0 bases for V and 2 bases for J; bases not matched to a gene: 4. The CDR3 runs to 17 residues. For the CDR3, the DNA is TGCGCCAGCAGTGAGTCGATAGCGGGAGTAAACACCGGGGAGCTGTTTTTT. Residues: CASSESIAGVNTGELFF.

This clone was picked up a small number of times. This chain links TRBV18 with TRBJ1-1; D remains ambiguous. Germline CDR1 and CDR2: KGHSH and LQKENI. With 3 bases removed from V and 5 bases from J, the gap between germline ends came to 13 bases. This CDR3 region has 14 residues. The CDR3 reads CASSPRGASTEAFF. The CDR3 region has the DNA TGTGCCAGCTCACCCCGGGGAGCATCTACTGAAGCTTTCTTT. The full variable domain, completed using reference TRBV18 and TRBJ1-1, is NAGVMQNPRHLVRRRGQEARLRCSPMKGHSHVYWYRQLPEEGLKFMVYLQKENIIDESGMPKERFSAEFPKEGPSILRIQQVVRGDSAAYFCASSPRGASTEAFFGQGTRLTVV.

The V call is TRBV6-5, the J call TRBJ1-5, with D unresolved. The germline V gene encodes CDR1 MNHEY and CDR2 SVGAGI. CDR3 size: 14 residues. V was cut by 8 bases and J by 3 bases, with 14 bases left in between. The CDR3 DNA follows: TGTGCCAGCTCAAGAGGGAGGGACAATCAGCCCCAGCATTTT. Protein: CASSRGRDNQPQHF.

The V call is TRBV18, the J call TRBJ1-2; 10 positions match TRBD1. This CDR3 region has 16 residues. The V segment lost 3 bases and the J segment 3 bases; nucleotides outside the gene matches: 7. The germline V gene has CDR1 KGHSH and CDR2 LQKENI. CDR3 region: CASSPWETGGYYGYTF. The CDR3 nucleotides are TGTGCCAGCTCACCTTGGGAGACAGGGGGCTACTATGGCTACACCTTC.

This chain uses TRBV5-1 with TRBJ1-2, with D perhaps matching TRBD1 (5 bases). From germline, CDR1 is SGHRS and CDR2 YFSETQ. V lost 4 bases, J lost 5 bases, and 21 bases lay in between. There are 16 residues in the CDR3. The CDR3 here is CASSPTLLGRGYGYTF. DNA of the CDR3: TGCGCCAGCAGCCCTACTCTCCTAGGACGGGGGTATGGCTACACCTTC. Filled out from reference TRBV5-1 and TRBJ1-2, the complete variable domain reads KAGVTQTPRYLIKTRGQQVTLSCSPISGHRSVSWYQQTPGQGLQFLFEYFSETQRNKGNFPGRFSGRQFSNSRSEMNVSTLELGDSALYLCASSPTLLGRGYGYTFGSGTRLTVV.

This chain links TRBV27 with TRBJ1-1; 7 nucleotides agree with TRBD1. After removal of 6 bases from V and 6 bases from J, the junction contained 7 bases not matched to a gene. Germline CDR1 MNHEY, CDR2 SMNVEV (reference sequence). The CDR3 consists of 13 residues. As DNA, the CDR3 is TGTGCCAGCAGAGCACAGGGGCTGGCTGAAGCTTTCTTT. It translates to CASRAQGLAEAFF.